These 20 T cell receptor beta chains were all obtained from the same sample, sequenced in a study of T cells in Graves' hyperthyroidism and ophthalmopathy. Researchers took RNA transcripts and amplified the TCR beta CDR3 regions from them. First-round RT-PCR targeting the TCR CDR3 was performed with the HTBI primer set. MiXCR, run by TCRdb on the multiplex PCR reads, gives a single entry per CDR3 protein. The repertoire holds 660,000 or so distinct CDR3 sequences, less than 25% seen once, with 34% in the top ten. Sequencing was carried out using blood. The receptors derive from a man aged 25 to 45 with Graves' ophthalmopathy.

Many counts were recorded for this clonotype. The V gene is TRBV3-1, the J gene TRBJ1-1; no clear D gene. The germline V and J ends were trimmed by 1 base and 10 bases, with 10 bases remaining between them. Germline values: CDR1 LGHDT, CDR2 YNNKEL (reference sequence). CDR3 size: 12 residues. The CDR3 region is CASSQGPGGAFF. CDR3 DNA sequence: TGTGCCAGCAGCCAAGGACCCGGCGGAGCTTTCTTT.

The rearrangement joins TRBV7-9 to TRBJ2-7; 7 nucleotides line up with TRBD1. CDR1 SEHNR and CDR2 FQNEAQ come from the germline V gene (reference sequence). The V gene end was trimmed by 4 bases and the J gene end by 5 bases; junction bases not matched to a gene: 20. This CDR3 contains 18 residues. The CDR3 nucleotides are TGTGCCAGCAGCTCCGGACAGGCGTCGGGTCTCTTTGGGGACGAGCAGTACTTC. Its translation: CASSSGQASGLFGDEQYF.

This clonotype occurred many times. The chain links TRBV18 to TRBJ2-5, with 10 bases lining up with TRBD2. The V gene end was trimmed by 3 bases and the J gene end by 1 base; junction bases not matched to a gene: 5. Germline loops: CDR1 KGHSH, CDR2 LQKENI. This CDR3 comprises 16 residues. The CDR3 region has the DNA TGTGCCAGCTCACCTGGGACTAGCGCTTTCCAAGAGACCCAGTACTTC. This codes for CASSPGTSAFQETQYF. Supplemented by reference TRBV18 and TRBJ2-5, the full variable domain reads NAGVMQNPRHLVRRRGQEARLRCSPMKGHSHVYWYRQLPEEGLKFMVYLQKENIIDESGMPKERFSAEFPKEGPSILRIQQVVRGDSAAYFCASSPGTSAFQETQYFGPGTRLLVL.

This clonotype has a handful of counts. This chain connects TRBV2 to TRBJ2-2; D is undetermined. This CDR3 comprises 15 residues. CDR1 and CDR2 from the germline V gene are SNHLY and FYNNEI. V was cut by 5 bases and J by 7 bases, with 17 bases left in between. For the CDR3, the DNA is TGTGCCAGCAGTCCCTGGGCATCTCGGGTCGGGGAGCTGTTTTTT. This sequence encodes CASSPWASRVGELFF.

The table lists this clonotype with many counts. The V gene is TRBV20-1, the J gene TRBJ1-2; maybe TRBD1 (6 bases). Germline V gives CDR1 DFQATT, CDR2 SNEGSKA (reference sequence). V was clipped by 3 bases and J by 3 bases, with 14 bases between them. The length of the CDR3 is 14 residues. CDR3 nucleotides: TGCAGTGCTAGGGGGAGGGGGGCAGACTATGGCTACACCTTC. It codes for CSARGRGADYGYTF.

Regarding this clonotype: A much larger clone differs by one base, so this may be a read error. Here the CDR3 reads CSAKSGSLSYEQFF. Written as DNA, the CDR3 is TGCAGTGCGAAAAGCGGGAGCCTCTCCTACGAGCAGTTCTTC. V is TRBV20-1 and J is TRBJ2-7; 8 bases are a match to TRBD2. The last part of the DNA fits TRBJ2-1 better; the J call may be wrong. CDR3 length: 14 residues. CDR1 and CDR2 from the germline V gene are DFQATT and SNEGSKA (reference sequence).

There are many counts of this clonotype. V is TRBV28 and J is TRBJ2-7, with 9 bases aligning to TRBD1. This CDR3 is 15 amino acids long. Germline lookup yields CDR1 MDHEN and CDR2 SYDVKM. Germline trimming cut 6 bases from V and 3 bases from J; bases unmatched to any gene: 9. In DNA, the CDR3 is TGTGCCAGCAGCCCACCGGGGACAGGGATCTACGAGCAGTACTTC. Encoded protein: CASSPPGTGIYEQYF.

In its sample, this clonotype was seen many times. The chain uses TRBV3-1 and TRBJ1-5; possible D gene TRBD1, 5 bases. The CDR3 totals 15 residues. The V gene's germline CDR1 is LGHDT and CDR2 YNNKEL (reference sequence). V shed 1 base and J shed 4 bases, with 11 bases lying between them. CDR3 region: CASSQGGTENQPQHF. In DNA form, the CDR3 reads TGTGCCAGCAGCCAAGGGGGGACTGAGAATCAGCCCCAGCATTTT.

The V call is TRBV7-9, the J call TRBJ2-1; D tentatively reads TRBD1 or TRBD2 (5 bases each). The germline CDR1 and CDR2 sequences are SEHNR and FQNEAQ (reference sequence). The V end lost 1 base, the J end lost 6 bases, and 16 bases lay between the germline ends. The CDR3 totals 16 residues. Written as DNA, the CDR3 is TGTGCCAGCAGCTTAGGCAGGCCCCCGGGGCCCAATGAGCAGTTCTTC. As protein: CASSLGRPPGPNEQFF.

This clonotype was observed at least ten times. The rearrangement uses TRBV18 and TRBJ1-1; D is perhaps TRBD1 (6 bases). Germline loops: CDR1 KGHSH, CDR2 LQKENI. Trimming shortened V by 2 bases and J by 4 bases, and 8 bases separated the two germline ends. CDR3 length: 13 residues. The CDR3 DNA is TGTGCCAGCTCACCAGGGGGCCGCACTGAAGCTTTCTTT. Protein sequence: CASSPGGRTEAFF. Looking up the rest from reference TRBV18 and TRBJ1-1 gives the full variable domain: NAGVMQNPRHLVRRRGQEARLRCSPMKGHSHVYWYRQLPEEGLKFMVYLQKENIIDESGMPKERFSAEFPKEGPSILRIQQVVRGDSAAYFCASSPGGRTEAFFGQGTRLTVV.

For the CDR3, the DNA is TGCGCCAGCAGCCAAGTTATGGGAAAGGTCCTCTATTCACCCCTCCACTTT. Translation gives CASSQVMGKVLYSPLHF. The J gene is TRBJ1-6, the V gene TRBV4-1; D unresolved. Germline CDR1 and CDR2: MGHRA and YSYEKL. V was pared by 1 base and J by 8 bases, with 18 bases between. This CDR3 is 17 amino acids long.

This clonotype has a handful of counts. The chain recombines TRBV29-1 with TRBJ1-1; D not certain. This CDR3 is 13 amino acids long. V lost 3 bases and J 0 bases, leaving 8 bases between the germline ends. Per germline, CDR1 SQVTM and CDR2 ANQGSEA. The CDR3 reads CSVDRRLNTEAFF. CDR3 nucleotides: TGCAGCGTTGACAGGCGTCTGAACACTGAAGCTTTCTTT.

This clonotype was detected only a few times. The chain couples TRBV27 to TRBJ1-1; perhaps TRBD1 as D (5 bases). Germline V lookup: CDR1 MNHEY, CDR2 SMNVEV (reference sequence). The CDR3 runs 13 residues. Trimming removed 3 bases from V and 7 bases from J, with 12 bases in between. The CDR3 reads CASSFRTSSEAFF. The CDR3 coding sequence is TGTGCCAGCAGTTTCCGGACAAGTAGTGAAGCTTTCTTT.

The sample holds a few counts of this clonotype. CDR3 region: CSASLMAGVEADTQYF. The CDR3 DNA sequence: TGCAGTGCTAGTTTGATGGCGGGAGTGGAAGCAGATACGCAGTATTTT. This chain joins TRBV20-1 and TRBJ2-3; TRBD2 matches 7 bases. V lost 3 bases to trimming and J lost 4 bases; unmatched junction nucleotides: 13. Germline V lookup: CDR1 DFQATT, CDR2 SNEGSKA (reference sequence). CDR3 length: 16 residues.

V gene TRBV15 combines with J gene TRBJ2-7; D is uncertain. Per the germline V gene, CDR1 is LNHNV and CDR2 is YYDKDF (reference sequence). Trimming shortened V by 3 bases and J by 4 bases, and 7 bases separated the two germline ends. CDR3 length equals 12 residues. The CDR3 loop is CATSRADYEQYF. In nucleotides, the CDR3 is TGTGCCACCAGCAGGGCCGATTACGAGCAGTACTTC.

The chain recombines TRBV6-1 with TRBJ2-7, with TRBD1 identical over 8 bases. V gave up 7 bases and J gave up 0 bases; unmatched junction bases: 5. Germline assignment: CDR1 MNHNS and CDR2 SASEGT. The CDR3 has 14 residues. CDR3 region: CASKRGQVSYEQYF. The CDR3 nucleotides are TGTGCCAGCAAAAGGGGACAGGTCTCCTACGAGCAGTACTTC.

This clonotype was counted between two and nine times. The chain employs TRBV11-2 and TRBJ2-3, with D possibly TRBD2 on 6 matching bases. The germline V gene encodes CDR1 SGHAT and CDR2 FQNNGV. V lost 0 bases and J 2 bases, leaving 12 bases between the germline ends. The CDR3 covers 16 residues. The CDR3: CASSLDPAGTTDTQYF. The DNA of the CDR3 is TGTGCCAGCAGCTTAGATCCTGCGGGGACCACAGATACGCAGTATTTT.

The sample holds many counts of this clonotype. This CDR3 reads CASSRGSYSYNEQFF. DNA of the CDR3: TGTGCCAGCAGCCGCGGGAGCTATTCCTACAATGAGCAGTTCTTC. The V call is TRBV28, the J call TRBJ2-1; 7 bases are shared with TRBD2. CDR3 size: 15 residues. V was clipped by 6 bases and J by 1 base; unmatched bases: 6. The germline V gene has CDR1 MDHEN and CDR2 SYDVKM.

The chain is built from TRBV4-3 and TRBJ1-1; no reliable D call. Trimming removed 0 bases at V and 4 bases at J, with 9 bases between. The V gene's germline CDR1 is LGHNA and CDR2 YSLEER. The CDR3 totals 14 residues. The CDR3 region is CASSQDRYGTEAFF. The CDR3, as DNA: TGCGCCAGCAGCCAAGATCGTTATGGCACTGAAGCTTTCTTT.

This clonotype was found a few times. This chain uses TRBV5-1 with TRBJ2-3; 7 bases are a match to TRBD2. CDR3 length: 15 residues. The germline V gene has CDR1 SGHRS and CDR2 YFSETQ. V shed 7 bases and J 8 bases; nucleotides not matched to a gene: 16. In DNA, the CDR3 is TGCGCCAGCGCCCTTCGCCCTGGGGAGGGGAGTACGCAGTATTTT. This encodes CASALRPGEGSTQYF.